The 20 T cell receptor beta chains reported below all come from one sample, sequenced in a study of T cell responses to AZD1222 COVID-19 vaccine. Using immunoSEQ multiplex PCR, the repertoire was profiled, and TCRdb retains in-frame clones only, with some absent. The sample gives about 160,000 clones, approximately 91% of which show up once; around 6% is in the top ten. The sample was peripheral blood, taken on day 0 of AZD1222 vaccination. The source of these receptors is an adult in good health.

The CDR3: CAISPRTGVNSGNTIYF. In DNA form, the CDR3 reads TGTGCCATCAGTCCAAGGACAGGGGTGAACTCTGGAAACACCATATATTTT. The V and J genes are TRBV10-3 and TRBJ1-3; 9 bases line up with TRBD1. V shed 5 bases and J 0 bases; nucleotides not matched to a gene: 8. The CDR3 runs to 17 residues. CDR1 and CDR2 (germline): ENHRY, SYGVKD.

In its sample, this clone was seen once. The gene calls are TRBV30 and TRBJ2-3; 11 bases match TRBD2. Germline CDR1 and CDR2: GTSNPN and SVGIG (reference sequence). Trimming at V came to 3 bases and at J to 14 bases, leaving 7 bases not matched to a gene. The CDR3 totals 12 residues. This chain's CDR3 is CAWSHGLAGPYF. CDR3 sequence (DNA): TGTGCCTGGAGCCACGGACTAGCGGGTCCGTATTTT. The entire variable domain, with the rest obtained from reference TRBV30 and TRBJ2-3, is as follows: SQTIHQWPATLVQPVGSPLSLECTVEGTSNPNLYWYRQAAGRGLQLLFYSVGIGQISSEVPQNLSASRPQDRQFILSSKKLLLSDSGFYLCAWSHGLAGPYFGPGTRLTVL.

The chain is built from TRBV7-8 and TRBJ1-4; no definite D call. Germline CDR1 SGHVS, CDR2 FQNEAQ. Trimming took off 1 base at V and 8 bases at J, with 5 bases between the two ends. The CDR3 runs to 12 residues. CDR3 DNA: TGTGCCAGCAGCTTAGGGCGGGAAAAACTGTTTTTT. Its translation: CASSLGREKLFF.

This chain connects TRBV5-1 to TRBJ2-7; D remains ambiguous. With 0 bases removed from V and 0 bases from J, the gap between germline ends came to 7 bases. Germline V gives CDR1 SGHRS, CDR2 YFSETQ. This CDR3 comprises 14 residues. The CDR3, as DNA: TGCGCCAGCAGCTTGGTTGGCAGCTCCTACGAGCAGTACTTC. This gives the protein CASSLVGSSYEQYF.

CDR3 sequence: CASSLVADDSYEQYF. The CDR3, as DNA: TGTGCCAGCAGCTTAGTAGCAGATGACTCCTACGAGCAGTACTTC. This sequence joins TRBV7-8 and TRBJ2-7; D is undetermined. Germline V gene lookup returns CDR1 SGHVS and CDR2 FQNEAQ. The CDR3 runs 15 residues. Trimming stripped 1 base from V and 0 bases from J, with 10 bases between. Full variable domain (remainder filled in from reference TRBV7-8 and TRBJ2-7): GAGVSQSPRYKVAKRGQDVALRCDPISGHVSLFWYQQALGQGPEFLTYFQNEAQLDKSGLPSDRFFAERPEGSVSTLKIQRTQQEDSAVYLCASSLVADDSYEQYFGPGTRLTVT.

The chain couples TRBV6-2 or TRBV6-3 to TRBJ1-2, with D possibly matching TRBD1 (5 bases). Germline CDR1 reads MNHEY; CDR2 reads SVGEGT. V was cut by 2 bases and J by 4 bases, with 14 bases left in between. The CDR3 is 15 amino acids. The CDR3 nucleotides read TGTGCCAGCAGTTACCGGGGCAGGTCCTCCTATGGCTACACCTTC. Residues: CASSYRGRSSYGYTF.

This chain joins TRBV7-9 and TRBJ1-2; D not certain. The CDR3 is made up of 14 amino acids. V dropped 4 bases and J dropped 2 bases, with 11 bases sitting between them. From germline, CDR1 is SEHNR and CDR2 FQNEAQ (reference sequence). The CDR3 is CASSSAGRNYGYTF. CDR3 DNA sequence: TGTGCCAGCAGCTCAGCTGGAAGAAACTATGGCTACACCTTC.

With regard to this clone: At one end the junction does not follow the germline gene, possibly because of a read error. The chain employs TRBV12-3 or TRBV12-4 and TRBJ1-2, with 10 nucleotides matching TRBD1. The CDR3 consists of 11 residues. The CDR3 coding sequence is TGTGCCAGCAGGGGGACAGGGGCTTACGCCTTC. Its translation is CASRGTGAYAF.

The chain uses TRBV18 and TRBJ1-4, with 9 bases aligning to TRBD1. With V trimmed by 1 base and J by 5 bases, 5 bases remained unmatched. Germline V gene data show CDR1 as KGHSH and CDR2 as LQKENI. CDR3 length equals 16 residues. As DNA, the CDR3 is TGTGCCAGCTCACCACAAGGGACAGGGATAAATGAAAAACTGTTTTTT. Translation gives CASSPQGTGINEKLFF. Full variable domain (outside the CDR3, taken from reference TRBV18 and TRBJ1-4): NAGVMQNPRHLVRRRGQEARLRCSPMKGHSHVYWYRQLPEEGLKFMVYLQKENIIDESGMPKERFSAEFPKEGPSILRIQQVVRGDSAAYFCASSPQGTGINEKLFFGSGTQLSVL.

The rearrangement uses TRBV5-1 and TRBJ2-7; 10 bases are a match to TRBD1. The germline V gene has CDR1 SGHRS and CDR2 YFSETQ. The CDR3 contains 15 residues. J was trimmed by 7 bases and V by 4 bases; bases with no gene match: 11. The DNA for the CDR3 is TGCGCCAGCAGCACCCTGACAGGGGGCCGAGGTGAGCAGTACTTC. It yields the protein CASSTLTGGRGEQYF.

The chain employs TRBV4-1 and TRBJ2-7, with 11 bases that match TRBD1. The CDR3 runs 17 residues. Trimming at V came to 2 bases and at J to 3 bases, leaving 9 bases not matched to a gene. The germline V gene encodes CDR1 MGHRA and CDR2 YSYEKL. This chain's CDR3 is CASSQTDLGTGGYEQYF. The CDR3, as DNA: TGCGCCAGCAGCCAAACAGACCTCGGGACAGGGGGCTACGAGCAGTACTTC.

The CDR3 reads CASSLLTGGNGYTF. The CDR3 nucleotides are TGTGCCAGCAGTTTATTGACAGGGGGCAATGGCTACACCTTC. This chain uses TRBV28 with TRBJ1-2; 10 positions agree with TRBD1. Germline V lookup: CDR1 MDHEN, CDR2 SYDVKM. The junction had 2 bases not matched to a gene; V was cut back by 1 base and J by 6 bases. This CDR3 contains 14 residues.

The chain combines TRBV5-5 with TRBJ1-3, with D unclear. Trimming took off 0 bases at V and 2 bases at J, with 6 bases between the two ends. The CDR3 consists of 14 residues. Germline V gene data show CDR1 as SGHKS and CDR2 as YYEKEE (reference sequence). The CDR3 nucleotides are TGTGCCAGCAGCTTGGTGGGTCCTGGAAACACCATATATTTT. This codes for CASSLVGPGNTIYF.

This clone has only one observation. This chain uses TRBV9 with TRBJ2-5; 7 bases line up with TRBD1. The CDR3 totals 15 residues. Germline loops: CDR1 SGDLS, CDR2 YYNGEE. V lost 2 bases, J lost 2 bases, and 6 bases stayed unmatched. The CDR3 DNA is TGTGCCAGCAGCGTCGCCGGGACAGCACAAGAGACCCAGTACTTC. Amino acid sequence: CASSVAGTAQETQYF.

The chain combines TRBV4-1 with TRBJ2-1; no firm D call. This CDR3 is 12 amino acids long. V lost 1 base and J lost 6, with 4 bases in between. Germline CDR1 reads MGHRA; CDR2 reads YSYEKL. The CDR3 sequence is CASSQVFNEQFF. The CDR3 DNA reads as TGCGCCAGCAGCCAAGTTTTCAATGAGCAGTTCTTC.

This chain uses TRBV2 with TRBJ1-6; no clear D gene. The CDR3 sequence is 17 residues long. Trimming took off 3 bases at V and 1 base at J, with 13 bases between the two ends. Germline lookup yields CDR1 SNHLY and CDR2 FYNNEI. The CDR3 region has the DNA TGTGCCAGCAGTGATTTCGGGGTAACGTCCTATAATTCACCCCTCCACTTT. This gives the protein CASSDFGVTSYNSPLHF.

V gene TRBV10-3 combines with J gene TRBJ1-6; 9 bases are a match to TRBD1. V lost 6 bases to trimming and J lost 8 bases; unmatched junction nucleotides: 8. The CDR3 extends over 15 amino acids. Germline V gives CDR1 ENHRY, CDR2 SYGVKD. The CDR3 spells CAISNPGQGYSPLHF. The CDR3 nucleotides read TGTGCCATCAGCAACCCGGGACAGGGCTATTCACCCCTCCACTTT.

CDR3 coding DNA: TGTGCCAGCAGTCCATTTGGGGCCTATGGCTACACCTTC. It specifies CASSPFGAYGYTF. V is TRBV2 and J is TRBJ1-2, with D perhaps TRBD1 (5 bases). The V gene lost 5 bases and the J gene lost 4 bases, with 11 bases spanning the gap. The CDR3 consists of 13 residues. CDR1 is SNHLY, CDR2 FYNNEI, per germline.

The chain recombines TRBV20-1 with TRBJ2-7; D is possibly TRBD1 (5 bases). Germline-derived CDR1 and CDR2 are DFQATT and SNEGSKA (reference sequence). V was pared by 3 bases and J by 4 bases, with 10 bases between. This CDR3 contains 12 residues. The DNA of the CDR3 is TGCAGTGCTAGTGTTCCAGGGTACGAGCAGTACTTC. Encoded protein: CSASVPGYEQYF.

The chain links TRBV9 to TRBJ2-1; 10 bases are shared with TRBD2. This CDR3 comprises 15 residues. Germline values: CDR1 SGDLS, CDR2 YYNGEE. J gave up 4 bases and V 2 bases, and 3 bases lay outside the gene matches. The CDR3 nucleotides are TGTGCCAGCAGCGTCGGACTAGCGGAATACAATGAGCAGTTCTTC. Its translation is CASSVGLAEYNEQFF.